A single sample is the source of the 16 T cell receptor beta chains below, sequenced in a study of metastatic and nonmetastatic thyroid tumors (dated by TCRdb to 2018 to 2020). The receptor library was made with PCR. The listed sequencing device is Illumina HiSeq 4000. The raw public data were reprocessed by TCRdb itself: fastp quality trimming at Q25, MiXCR clonotype calling, in-frame beta chains only. The sample yields 30,000 to 35,000 clones; less than 30% were counted once. Approximately 8% of the sample lies in the top ten. No treatment had been received by any patient before thyroid surgery. Source material: blood. These receptors came from a female donor with papillary thyroid cancer or a benign thyroid nodule (not recorded which). Some clones in this sample may be carry-over from other donors' samples.

In its sample, this clone was seen many times. The sample contains more than one DNA sequence encoding this CDR3. The rearrangement joins TRBV18 to TRBJ2-1; 7 nucleotides agree with TRBD1. In germline, CDR1 is KGHSH, CDR2 LQKENI. The length of the CDR3 is 14 residues. V shed 3 bases, J shed 8 bases, and the junction held 7 bases outside the gene matches. In nucleotides, the CDR3 is TGTGCCAGCTCACCCCCGACAGGGTTCGATGAGCAGTTCTTC. It is translated as CASSPPTGFDEQFF. Looking up the rest from reference TRBV18 and TRBJ2-1 gives the full variable domain: NAGVMQNPRHLVRRRGQEARLRCSPMKGHSHVYWYRQLPEEGLKFMVYLQKENIIDESGMPKERFSAEFPKEGPSILRIQQVVRGDSAAYFCASSPPTGFDEQFFGPGTRLTVL.

This clone has only a few counts. The chain uses TRBV10-1 and TRBJ2-3, with TRBD2 matching 7 bases. This CDR3 has 15 amino acids. Germline V gene data show CDR1 as WNHNN and CDR2 as SYGVQD (reference sequence). V shed 3 bases and J 3 bases; nucleotides not matched to a gene: 6. The CDR3 here is CASSDEGGSTDTQYF. In DNA form, the CDR3 reads TGCGCCAGCAGTGATGAGGGCGGGAGTACAGATACGCAGTATTTT.

The chain links TRBV7-9 to TRBJ1-2; 7 nucleotides align to TRBD1. The germline gives CDR1 SEHNR, CDR2 FQNEAQ (reference sequence). J was trimmed by 3 bases and V by 5 bases; bases with no gene match: 9. The CDR3 consists of 15 residues. This chain's CDR3 is CASSPRDRPDYGYTF. In DNA, the CDR3 is TGTGCCAGCAGCCCAAGGGACAGACCAGACTATGGCTACACCTTC.

This chain joins TRBV2 and TRBJ1-1; D gene ambiguous. This CDR3 has 16 amino acids. CDR1 and CDR2 (germline): SNHLY, FYNNEI. Deletions cut 8 bases from V and 14 bases from J, with 33 bases between. The chain's CDR3 is CASLSFHGQGNTDAFF. The CDR3 DNA follows: TGTGCCAGCCTCTCGTTCCACGGGCAAGGGAACACTGATGCGTTCTTT.

The J gene is TRBJ2-3, the V gene TRBV4-1; tentatively, D is TRBD1 (6 bases). CDR3 length: 14 residues. Trimming took off 2 bases at V and 6 bases at J, with 12 bases between the two ends. Per germline, CDR1 MGHRA and CDR2 YSYEKL. CDR3 sequence reads: CASSQRGWEDTQYF. The CDR3 coding sequence is TGCGCCAGCAGCCAAAGGGGGTGGGAGGATACGCAGTATTTT.

Judged by abundance, this clone is medium-sized. The chain joins TRBV27 to TRBJ2-7, with TRBD1 identical over 10 bases. There are 14 residues in the CDR3. J gave up 3 bases and V 6 bases, and 5 bases lay outside the gene matches. Germline CDR1 MNHEY, CDR2 SMNVEV (reference sequence). The CDR3 DNA reads TGTGCCAGCAGGCCGGGACAGGGGAGCTACGAGCAGTACTTC. Translated, it gives CASRPGQGSYEQYF.

The CDR3 reads CAISTGTSNYEQYF. The CDR3 coding sequence is TGTGCCATCAGTACCGGGACTAGCAACTACGAGCAGTACTTC. The chain uses TRBV10-3 and TRBJ2-7; 9 bases map to TRBD2. Losses at the gene ends were 5 bases for V and 3 bases for J; bases not matched to a gene: 5. Germline V gene lookup returns CDR1 ENHRY and CDR2 SYGVKD. CDR3 length: 14 amino acids.

This chain joins TRBV3-1 and TRBJ1-1, with D unresolved. Germline CDR1 reads LGHDT; CDR2 reads YNNKEL (reference sequence). The CDR3 runs to 16 residues. V gave up 1 base and J gave up 3 bases, with 15 bases separating them. This chain's CDR3 is CASSQGSGPIDTEAFF. In nucleotides, the CDR3 is TGTGCCAGCAGCCAAGGTAGTGGCCCCATCGACACTGAAGCTTTCTTT.

Ten or more counts support this clone. The chain links TRBV10-2 to TRBJ2-7; 8 bases align to TRBD2. After removal of 6 bases from V and 4 bases from J, the junction contained 11 bases not matched to a gene. The CDR3 length is 15 residues. CDR1 is WSHSY, CDR2 SAAADI, per germline. CDR3 bases: TGCGCCAGCAGAACATCCGGACTAGCCGCATACGAGCAGTACTTC. Residues: CASRTSGLAAYEQYF.

This chain links TRBV12-3 or TRBV12-4 with TRBJ2-1; the D gene is possibly TRBD2 (5 bases). V gave up 6 bases and J gave up 6 bases, with 18 bases separating them. This CDR3 has 15 amino acids. In DNA, the CDR3 is TGTGCCAGCAGCGTGGACGGTGTACGGGGCAATGAGCAGTTCTTC. Its protein is CASSVDGVRGNEQFF.

About this clone itself: One end of the junction fails to match germline, which may point to a read error. The chain recombines TRBV7-8 with TRBJ1-2; no definite D call. Germline values: CDR1 SGHVS, CDR2 FQNEAQ. CDR3 size: 13 residues. The CDR3 region has the DNA TGTGCCAGCCGCCTACTCGAAGGCTATGGCTACAGCTTC. Protein product: CASRLLEGYGYSF.

V is TRBV6-5 and J is TRBJ1-1; D may be TRBD1 (6 bases). The CDR3 consists of 15 residues. Per the germline V gene, CDR1 is MNHEY and CDR2 is SVGAGI. Trimming took 2 bases from V and 8 from J, leaving 18 bases between them. The CDR3 protein is CASSYGGSPRGEAFF. CDR3 sequence (DNA): TGTGCCAGCAGTTACGGTGGGTCACCTAGGGGGGAAGCTTTCTTT.

The CDR3 coding sequence is TGTGCCAGCAGCCCAGAGGGTACTAGCCGGGGTTCGGATGAGCAGTTCTTC. Its translation: CASSPEGTSRGSDEQFF. V usage is TRBV9 and J usage is TRBJ2-1; D is perhaps TRBD2 (6 bases). V dropped 4 bases and J dropped 8 bases, with 25 bases sitting between them. There are 17 residues in the CDR3. CDR1 and CDR2 from the germline V gene are SGDLS and YYNGEE.

This clone was seen many times. This rearrangement joins TRBV7-8 to TRBJ2-5; TRBD2 matches 8 bases. CDR1 is SGHVS and CDR2 is FQNEAQ in the germline V gene. CDR3 size: 15 residues. The trim removed 2 bases at V and 5 bases at J, leaving 7 bases unmatched. The CDR3 DNA is TGTGCCAGCAGCTTAACTATACTAGCGGTCGAGACCCAGTACTTC. Translation: CASSLTILAVETQYF.

This clone was observed many times. A much larger clone differs by one base, so this may be a read error. This sample also contains other DNA sequences that code for the same CDR3. DNA for the CDR3: TGCAGTGCTAGAGATAACTCAGCAGTGGGGAACACTGAGGCTTTCTTT. Amino acid sequence: CSARDNSAVGNTEAFF. The chain recombines TRBV20-1 with TRBJ1-1, with D hard to call. The V gene's germline CDR1 is DFQATT and CDR2 SNEGSKA (reference sequence). This CDR3 region has 16 residues.

This clone was seen repeatedly, ten times or more. V usage is TRBV2 and J usage is TRBJ2-1; the match to TRBD2 covers 10 bases. V trimming: 10 bases; J trimming: 1 base; junction bases outside the gene matches: 4. This CDR3 spans 14 amino acids. Per germline, CDR1 SNHLY and CDR2 FYNNEI. Here the CDR3 DNA reads TGTGCCACCCGTAGCGGGGGGTCCTACAATGAGCAGTTCTTC. This encodes CATRSGGSYNEQFF.